One sample yielded the 22 T cell receptor beta chains listed below, sequenced in a study of blood T cell repertoires in COVID-19. Profiled with immunoSEQ multiplex PCR; TCRdb holds only in-frame clones, not every one. Of about 320,000 clones listed, roughly 89% are singletons. The sample consisted of PBMCs or T cells enriched from blood (not recorded which). These receptors were taken from a woman aged 18-29 years who had recovered from COVID-19.

The chain joins TRBV4-3 to TRBJ2-7, with D possibly matching TRBD2 (5 bases). The CDR3 runs 12 residues. V was pared by 1 base and J by 7 bases, with 8 bases between. The germline gives CDR1 LGHNA, CDR2 YSLEER. CDR3 in amino acids: CASSQGGQEQYF. CDR3 nucleotides: TGCGCCAGCAGCCAAGGAGGGCAAGAGCAGTACTTC.

V is TRBV28 and J is TRBJ1-5, with a tentative D call TRBD1 (5 bases). With 4 bases removed from V and 1 base from J, the gap between germline ends came to 11 bases. Germline assignment: CDR1 MDHEN and CDR2 SYDVKM. The CDR3 is 15 amino acids. Here the CDR3 reads CASSSRTPSNQPQHF. CDR3 bases: TGTGCCAGCAGTTCCAGGACACCCAGCAATCAGCCCCAGCATTTT.

The chain employs TRBV15 and TRBJ1-1; 7 bases map to TRBD1. Trimming at V came to 1 base and at J to 1 base, leaving 9 bases not matched to a gene. Germline CDR1 reads LNHNV; CDR2 reads YYDKDF (reference sequence). The CDR3 runs 17 residues. This CDR3 is CATSRAEVDRENTEAFF. The CDR3 DNA reads TGTGCCACCAGCAGAGCGGAGGTAGACAGGGAGAACACTGAAGCTTTCTTT.

A word on this clone: The sample contains more than one DNA sequence encoding this CDR3. The gene calls are TRBV3-1 (or the pseudogene TRBV3-2) and TRBJ1-2; perhaps TRBD1 as D (5 bases). The germline CDR1 and CDR2 sequences are LGHDT and YNNKEL (reference sequence). The ends were cut back, 0 bases at V and 8 bases at J, with 7 bases in the middle. This CDR3 has 12 residues. The CDR3 sequence is CASSQEGGGYTF. The CDR3 DNA reads as TGTGCCAGCAGCCAAGAGGGGGGAGGCTACACCTTC.

The rearrangement uses TRBV28 and TRBJ2-5, with 7 bases matching TRBD1. J gave up 4 bases and V 8 bases, and 7 bases lay outside the gene matches. In germline, CDR1 is MDHEN, CDR2 SYDVKM. There are 13 residues in the CDR3. Written as DNA, the CDR3 is TGTGCCAGCCAACCGAGGGGGCCAGAGACCCAGTACTTC. This sequence encodes CASQPRGPETQYF.

The chain joins TRBV28 to TRBJ2-6, with unresolved D. V was pared by 8 bases and J by 0 bases, with 5 bases between. Looked up from germline, CDR1 is MDHEN and CDR2 is SYDVKM. This CDR3 spans 13 amino acids. CDR3 protein: CASLLSGANVLTF. DNA of the CDR3: TGTGCCAGCTTACTCTCTGGGGCCAACGTCCTGACTTTC.

There are a few counts of this clone. This sequence joins TRBV28 and TRBJ1-1; 7 bases line up with TRBD1. This CDR3 spans 14 amino acids. Germline V gene sequence: CDR1 MDHEN, CDR2 SYDVKM. V gave up 3 bases and J gave up 1 base; unmatched junction bases: 2. CDR3 protein: CASSFDRENTEAFF. The CDR3 DNA sequence: TGTGCCAGCAGTTTTGACAGGGAGAACACTGAAGCTTTCTTT.

This clone has more than one count but fewer than ten. The gene calls are TRBV10-2 and TRBJ2-7, with D possibly TRBD2 on 5 matching bases. V gave up 3 bases and J gave up 1 base, with 19 bases separating them. The CDR3 loop spans 17 amino acids. Germline V gene lookup returns CDR1 WSHSY and CDR2 SAAADI. The CDR3 DNA reads TGCGCCAGCAGTGAACTAGGACGGGCCCGGGGTTCCTACGAGCAGTACTTC. It specifies CASSELGRARGSYEQYF.

The chain has TRBV7-8 and TRBJ1-1; a weak D match, TRBD1 (5 bases). The germline V gene has CDR1 SGHVS and CDR2 FQNEAQ. The V and J ends lost 5 bases and 8 bases respectively, with 9 bases between them. CDR3 length equals 11 residues. CDR3 sequence reads: CASSAYREAFF. The DNA of the CDR3 is TGTGCCAGCAGCGCCTACAGGGAAGCTTTCTTT. The full variable domain, with the rest looked up from reference TRBV7-8 and TRBJ1-1, is GAGVSQSPRYKVAKRGQDVALRCDPISGHVSLFWYQQALGQGPEFLTYFQNEAQLDKSGLPSDRFFAERPEGSVSTLKIQRTQQEDSAVYLCASSAYREAFFGQGTRLTVV.

Details on this clone: Other DNA variants within this sample encode the same CDR3. The CDR3: CASSPRTSGNEQFF. CDR3 nucleotide sequence: TGCGCCAGCAGCCCGAGGACTAGCGGCAATGAGCAGTTCTTC. This chain joins TRBV5-1 and TRBJ2-1; the match to TRBD2 covers 10 bases. The CDR3 runs to 14 residues. CDR1 is SGHRS and CDR2 is YFSETQ in the germline V gene. J lost 6 bases, V lost 4 bases, and 4 bases had no gene match.

The chain combines TRBV7-9 with TRBJ1-1, with D perhaps matching TRBD1 (5 bases). CDR1 is SEHNR and CDR2 is FQNEAQ in the germline V gene (reference sequence). The ends were cut back, 7 bases at V and 9 bases at J, with 15 bases in the middle. This CDR3 comprises 12 residues. The CDR3 DNA follows: TGTGCCAGCAATCAGGGCGGGGTAAAAGCTTTCTTT. It codes for CASNQGGVKAFF.

V usage is TRBV28 and J usage is TRBJ2-2; D may be TRBD2 (6 bases). The CDR3 runs to 15 residues. The germline V and J ends were trimmed by 3 bases and 5 bases, with 13 bases remaining between them. CDR1 and CDR2 (germline): MDHEN, SYDVKM. The CDR3 DNA sequence: TGTGCCAGCAGTTTTTGGGGCGCGGGGACCGGGGAGCTGTTTTTT. Translation: CASSFWGAGTGELFF.

The table lists this clone with a count of one. This sequence joins TRBV6-4 and TRBJ1-4; 10 bases agree with TRBD1. The CDR3 is 15 residues long. Germline V gene lookup returns CDR1 MRHNA and CDR2 SNTAGT. Trimming took 4 bases from V and 7 from J; bases not matched to a gene: 6. This chain's CDR3 is CASSGAGTGVEKLFF. The DNA for the CDR3 is TGTGCCAGCAGTGGGGCCGGGACAGGGGTTGAAAAACTGTTTTTT.

This clone was observed a few times. This same CDR3 is encoded by further DNA sequences in the sample. The chain is built from TRBV28 and TRBJ1-5; D is undetermined. Trimming took off 4 bases at V and 4 bases at J, with 5 bases between the two ends. Germline assignment: CDR1 MDHEN and CDR2 SYDVKM. The CDR3 consists of 12 residues. As DNA, the CDR3 is TGTGCCAGCAGTTCACTTAATCAGCCCCAGCATTTT. Its protein product is CASSSLNQPQHF.

This chain uses TRBV27 with TRBJ1-1, with no clear D. The V end was cut by 3 bases, the J end by 1 base, with 9 bases between. The CDR3 has 14 residues. Germline CDR1 reads MNHEY; CDR2 reads SMNVEV (reference sequence). The CDR3 coding sequence is TGTGCCAGCAGTTTTAGTCAGCGGAACACTGAAGCTTTCTTT. Protein sequence: CASSFSQRNTEAFF.

The gene calls are TRBV4-1 and TRBJ1-3; D unclear. The V and J ends lost 0 bases and 9 bases respectively, with 15 bases between them. CDR1 is MGHRA and CDR2 is YSYEKL in the germline V gene. The CDR3 loop spans 15 amino acids. CDR3 sequence reads: CASSQDSTSSVTIYF. As DNA, the CDR3 is TGCGCCAGCAGCCAAGACTCAACATCCAGCGTCACCATATATTTT.

This chain uses TRBV7-9 with TRBJ1-1; D possibly corresponds to TRBD1 (5 bases). The CDR3 extends over 16 amino acids. Per the germline V gene, CDR1 is SEHNR and CDR2 is FQNEAQ (reference sequence). V was shortened by 0 bases and J by 0 bases, with 11 bases between the two germline ends. The CDR3 spells CASSLARQFMNTEAFF. DNA of the CDR3: TGTGCCAGCAGCTTAGCTCGACAGTTTATGAACACTGAAGCTTTCTTT.

The gene calls are TRBV18 and TRBJ2-3; 7 bases are shared with TRBD2. Germline assignment: CDR1 KGHSH and CDR2 LQKENI. The CDR3 sequence is 14 residues long. After removal of 4 bases from V and 3 bases from J, the junction contained 4 bases not matched to a gene. DNA for the CDR3: TGTGCCAGCTCACGGGAGGGAGGTACAGATACGCAGTATTTT. Residues: CASSREGGTDTQYF. Supplemented by reference TRBV18 and TRBJ2-3, the full variable domain reads NAGVMQNPRHLVRRRGQEARLRCSPMKGHSHVYWYRQLPEEGLKFMVYLQKENIIDESGMPKERFSAEFPKEGPSILRIQQVVRGDSAAYFCASSREGGTDTQYFGPGTRLTVL.

The rearrangement uses TRBV7-2 and TRBJ2-5; TRBD2 matches 8 bases. Germline V gives CDR1 SGHTA, CDR2 FQGNSA. V lost 2 bases, J lost 1 base, and 3 bases stayed unmatched. The length of the CDR3 is 15 residues. The CDR3 is CASSLSGSSQETQYF. The CDR3 coding sequence is TGTGCCAGCAGCTTAAGCGGGAGTAGCCAAGAGACCCAGTACTTC.

The chain recombines TRBV2 with TRBJ2-2; tentatively, D is TRBD2 (6 bases). The CDR3 is made up of 15 amino acids. The V gene's germline CDR1 is SNHLY and CDR2 FYNNEI. V lost 7 bases to trimming and J lost 2 bases, with 14 bases between them. The CDR3 DNA is TGTGCCAGCATTGCGGGGACGGGAAACACCGGGGAGCTGTTTTTT. It encodes CASIAGTGNTGELFF.

The chain has TRBV19 and TRBJ2-3, with TRBD1 matching 10 bases. CDR3 length equals 20 residues. CDR1 and CDR2 (germline): LNHDA, SQIVND (reference sequence). J was trimmed by 0 bases and V by 5 bases; bases with no gene match: 17. This CDR3 reads CASSASGTGALPYSTDTQYF. In DNA, the CDR3 is TGTGCCAGTAGTGCTTCCGGGACAGGGGCACTCCCTTATAGCACAGATACGCAGTATTTT.

The chain joins TRBV16 to TRBJ1-4; D is undetermined. The ends were cut back, 1 base at V and 5 bases at J, with 8 bases in the middle. This CDR3 comprises 14 residues. Germline lookup yields CDR1 KGHSY and CDR2 FQNENV. This CDR3 is CASSQWSQNEKLFF. CDR3 in DNA: TGTGCCAGCAGCCAATGGAGTCAGAATGAAAAACTGTTTTTT.